The clone carrying this T cell receptor (beta chain) was seen only once. The data were obtained in a study of shared clonotypes between healthy human individuals. Method: immunoSEQ multiplex PCR; TCRdb's copy keeps in-frame clones and lacks some. This sample carries over 2 million clones, roughly 94% of them seen once, and the ten largest clones take 0.9% to 1.3%. The CDR3 totals 16 residues. Trimming pared 1 base from V and 0 bases from J, leaving 10 bases between. Looked up from germline, CDR1 is SEHNR and CDR2 is FQNEAQ (reference sequence). Selected positively for CCR7 and CD45RO-negative, naive CD8 cells excluded terminally differentiated effector memory CD45RA+ cells.

Sequenced material: naive CD8+ T cells sorted from blood. The chain joins TRBV7-9 to TRBJ2-1; D ambiguous. This receptor was taken from a young man in good health. The CDR3 nucleotides are TGTGCCAGCAGCTTAGGGGATCTTAGCTCCTACAATGAGCAGTTCTTC. This gives the protein CASSLGDLSSYNEQFF.